One sample yielded the 26 T cell receptor beta chains listed below, sequenced in a study of response to subunit inactivated influenza vaccine. TCRdb reanalysed the RT-PCR reads using MiXCR and keeps one entry per CDR3 protein. The profile shows about 780,000 distinct CDR3 sequences, under 20% of them singletons. The specimen was PBMCs from blood, collected around 5 days after vaccination. The receptor set was obtained from a man between 45 and 60 years old who received an inactivated influenza vaccine.

The chain is built from TRBV27 and TRBJ2-1, with D perhaps TRBD1 (6 bases). The ends were cut back, 6 bases at V and 6 bases at J, with 18 bases in the middle. This CDR3 is 15 amino acids long. Looked up from germline, CDR1 is MNHEY and CDR2 is SMNVEV (reference sequence). CDR3 sequence (DNA): TGTGCCAGCAGGCTGCTACGGACAGTGGTCAATGAGCAGTTCTTC. This sequence encodes CASRLLRTVVNEQFF.

This clonotype was observed a handful of times. The genes are TRBV4-3 and TRBJ2-7; unclear D gene. With 4 bases removed from V and 1 base from J, the gap between germline ends came to 11 bases. Germline assignment: CDR1 LGHNA and CDR2 YSLEER. The CDR3 extends over 14 amino acids. Written as DNA, the CDR3 is TGCGCCAGCAGCCCAAATCTGGGGTCCTACGAGCAGTACTTC. Translation: CASSPNLGSYEQYF.

There are a few counts of this clonotype. The genes are TRBV29-1 and TRBJ2-7; a weak D match, TRBD1 (8 bases). The CDR3 has 14 residues. Deletions cut 5 bases from V and 0 bases from J, with 14 bases between. Germline V CDR1 and CDR2: SQVTM, ANQGSEA. The CDR3 is CSVKNRGGSYEQYF. For the CDR3, the DNA is TGCAGCGTTAAAAACAGGGGGGGCTCCTACGAGCAGTACTTC.

This chain connects TRBV15 to TRBJ2-7; TRBD2 agrees at 7 bases. The CDR3 is made up of 12 amino acids. The germline CDR1 and CDR2 sequences are LNHNV and YYDKDF (reference sequence). The V and J ends lost 8 bases and 0 bases, in that order; junction bases with no gene match: 1. This chain's CDR3 is CATGGSSYEQYF. CDR3 bases: TGTGCCACCGGCGGGAGCTCCTACGAGCAGTACTTC.

This clonotype was observed at least ten times. CDR3 region: CASSLSSGVYEQYF. CDR3 nucleotides: TGTGCCAGCAGTTTGTCTAGCGGGGTGTACGAGCAGTACTTC. V and J are TRBV12-3 or TRBV12-4 and TRBJ2-7; TRBD2 matches 9 bases. The CDR3 is 14 amino acids. Trimming at V came to 3 bases and at J to 4 bases, leaving 4 bases not matched to a gene.

The chain recombines TRBV12-3 or TRBV12-4 with TRBJ1-3; a weak D match, TRBD1 (5 bases). With 6 bases removed from V and 4 bases from J, the gap between germline ends came to 16 bases. The CDR3 runs 15 residues. CDR3 protein: CASSWTGAAGNTIYF. CDR3 in DNA: TGTGCCAGCAGCTGGACCGGGGCGGCCGGAAACACCATATATTTT.

The chain uses TRBV3-1 and TRBJ2-3; D remains unclear. This CDR3 is 12 amino acids long. Germline V gives CDR1 LGHDT, CDR2 YNNKEL (reference sequence). V dropped 1 base and J dropped 5 bases, with 4 bases sitting between them. CDR3 amino acids: CASSQARDTQYF. The DNA for the CDR3 is TGTGCCAGCAGCCAAGCGCGAGATACGCAGTATTTT.

Many counts were recorded for this clonotype. This chain links TRBV5-6 with TRBJ2-5; D remains unclear. V lost 5 bases and J lost 6, with 11 bases in between. CDR1 and CDR2 (germline): SGHDT, YYEEEE. This CDR3 has 12 residues. CDR3 coding DNA: TGTGCCAGCAGTAGGGAAGGGAAGACCCAGTACTTC. Translated, it gives CASSREGKTQYF.

This chain joins TRBV11-1 and TRBJ1-6, with D perhaps matching TRBD1 (5 bases). Trimming shortened V by 5 bases and J by 4 bases, and 21 bases separated the two germline ends. This CDR3 contains 18 residues. CDR1 is SGHAT, CDR2 FQDESV, per germline (reference sequence). CDR3 sequence: CASSAATMGVGYNSPLHF. The DNA for the CDR3 is TGTGCCAGCAGCGCAGCTACGATGGGGGTGGGATATAATTCACCCCTCCACTTT.

This clonotype was seen more than once but under ten times. This chain uses TRBV6-5 with TRBJ1-4, with no clear D. Germline CDR1 MNHEY, CDR2 SVGAGI. V was clipped by 2 bases and J by 0 bases, with 10 bases between them. The length of the CDR3 is 16 residues. The CDR3 DNA reads TGTGCCAGCAGTTACGGCCAGACTGCAACTAATGAAAAACTGTTTTTT. Its protein is CASSYGQTATNEKLFF.

This clonotype was observed a few times. The V gene is TRBV29-1, the J gene TRBJ2-5, with 9 bases identical to TRBD1. From germline, CDR1 is SQVTM and CDR2 ANQGSEA. V was clipped by 7 bases and J by 4 bases; unmatched bases: 13. The CDR3 contains 15 residues. The CDR3 DNA reads TGCAGCGCAGGGCCCGGGACAGGGCGGAGAGAGACCCAGTACTTC. This codes for CSAGPGTGRRETQYF.

This rearrangement joins TRBV10-3 to TRBJ1-2, with a weak D call TRBD1 (6 bases). The CDR3 has 15 amino acids. In germline, CDR1 is ENHRY, CDR2 SYGVKD. V gave up 10 bases and J gave up 3 bases, with 21 bases separating them. The CDR3 sequence is CATLRGAGSDYGYTF. The CDR3 nucleotides are TGTGCCACCCTGAGGGGGGCAGGTTCGGACTATGGCTACACCTTC.

The V call is TRBV7-7, the J call TRBJ2-1; D gene ambiguous. Germline lookup yields CDR1 SSHAT and CDR2 FNYEAQ (reference sequence). CDR3 length: 14 amino acids. V lost 5 bases and J lost 9, with 17 bases in between. CDR3 sequence reads: CASSRILGYGEQFF. CDR3 nucleotides: TGTGCCAGCAGCCGTATACTCGGGTACGGTGAGCAGTTCTTC. The entire variable domain, with the rest obtained from reference TRBV7-7 and TRBJ2-1, is as follows: GAGVSQSPRYKVTKRGQDVTLRCDPISSHATLYWYQQALGQGPEFLTYFNYEAQPDKSGLPSDRFSAERPEGSISTLTIQRTEQRDSAMYRCASSRILGYGEQFFGPGTRLTVL.

This clonotype has more than one count but fewer than ten. The chain employs TRBV28 and TRBJ2-7, with D possibly being TRBD2 (7 bases). The CDR3 extends over 14 amino acids. Trimming cost V 5 bases and J 4 bases, with 15 bases left between them. Germline loops: CDR1 MDHEN, CDR2 SYDVKM. The CDR3 DNA reads as TGTGCCAGCAGTATAGGGGGGGCTTTGTACGAGCAGTACTTC. Protein: CASSIGGALYEQYF.

A few counts support this clonotype. V gene TRBV20-1 combines with J gene TRBJ2-1; 10 nucleotides align to TRBD2. Germline values: CDR1 DFQATT, CDR2 SNEGSKA (reference sequence). This CDR3 has 15 amino acids. Trimming removed 0 bases from V and 9 bases from J; junction bases left unmatched: 8. The CDR3 DNA follows: TGCAGTGCTAGAGATCTCCTAGCGGGAGTAGGTGAGCAGTTCTTC. Protein product: CSARDLLAGVGEQFF.

This clonotype was observed a handful of times. The CDR3 region is CASSEPGGYNEQFF. The CDR3 bases are TGTGCCAGCAGTGAGCCAGGGGGCTACAATGAGCAGTTCTTC. The chain carries TRBV6-4 and TRBJ2-1; the match to TRBD1 covers 7 bases. The CDR3 is 14 residues long. The junction had 2 bases not matched to a gene; V was cut back by 3 bases and J by 3 bases. CDR1 is MRHNA, CDR2 SNTAGT, per germline.

This chain connects TRBV5-6 to TRBJ2-1; tentatively, D is TRBD1 (5 bases). The CDR3 has 17 amino acids. CDR1 is SGHDT and CDR2 is YYEEEE in the germline V gene. Between the trimmed V and J ends, which lost 4 bases and 4 bases, there was a span of 21 bases. The CDR3: CASSPGPGSPRYNEQFF. Here the CDR3 DNA reads TGTGCCAGCAGCCCCGGTCCAGGGTCACCCCGGTACAATGAGCAGTTCTTC.

The CDR3 coding sequence is TGTGCCAGCAGTCCAGGGGTCCGCCCAGACGAGCAGTACTTC. It yields the protein CASSPGVRPDEQYF. The chain is built from TRBV6-2 or TRBV6-3 and TRBJ2-7, with a weak D call TRBD1 (6 bases). CDR1 and CDR2 from the germline V gene are MNHEY and SVGEGT. The V and J ends lost 5 bases and 5 bases respectively, with 16 bases between them. There are 14 residues in the CDR3.

This clonotype has a count of ten or more. The genes are TRBV20-1 and TRBJ1-3, with TRBD1 matching over 8 bases. V dropped 6 bases and J dropped 0; count of bases not matched to a gene: 7. Per the germline V gene, CDR1 is DFQATT and CDR2 is SNEGSKA (reference sequence). The CDR3 runs to 15 residues. The CDR3 spells CSASTGAASGNTIYF. The CDR3 nucleotides are TGCAGTGCGTCGACAGGGGCGGCCTCTGGAAACACCATATATTTT.

There are a few counts of this clonotype. The chain is built from TRBV6-5 and TRBJ1-2; D might be TRBD1 (5 bases). The CDR3 spans 15 residues. Germline CDR1 reads MNHEY; CDR2 reads SVGAGI. The V end lost 6 bases, the J end lost 1 base, and 15 bases lay between the germline ends. CDR3 residues: CASRYNRDGNYGYTF. CDR3 DNA: TGTGCCAGCAGATACAACCGGGACGGTAACTATGGCTACACCTTC.

The chain joins TRBV10-3 to TRBJ1-5; no definite D call. Germline V gene lookup returns CDR1 ENHRY and CDR2 SYGVKD. The CDR3 extends over 17 amino acids. V was cut by 0 bases and J by 0 bases, with 12 bases left in between. CDR3 sequence reads: CAISESILGISNQPQHF. The CDR3 DNA reads TGTGCCATCAGTGAGTCGATACTGGGGATTAGCAATCAGCCCCAGCATTTT.

This clonotype was observed a single time. The conserved final phenylalanine or tryptophan is absent from the CDR3, which likely points to a read error. V gene TRBV15 combines with J gene TRBJ2-5; D possibly corresponds to TRBD2 (6 bases). This CDR3 contains 17 residues. Germline lookup yields CDR1 LNHNV and CDR2 YYDKDF (reference sequence). Trimming shortened V by 1 base and J by 0 bases, and 15 bases separated the two germline ends. CDR3: CATSRVLGLADQETQYL. CDR3 DNA sequence: TGTGCCACCAGCAGAGTGTTGGGGTTAGCGGACCAAGAGACCCAGTACCTC.

This sequence joins TRBV7-9 and TRBJ1-1; D may be TRBD1 (5 bases). CDR3 size: 13 residues. The germline V gene encodes CDR1 SEHNR and CDR2 FQNEAQ (reference sequence). Trimming cost V 10 bases and J 0 bases, with 12 bases left between them. CDR3 in amino acids: CATSGRVNTEAFF. The CDR3 DNA reads TGTGCCACCTCGGGGCGGGTGAACACTGAAGCTTTCTTT. The variable domain in full, with the rest retrieved from reference TRBV7-9 and TRBJ1-1, is DTGVSQNPRHKITKRGQNVTFRCDPISEHNRLYWYRQTLGQGPEFLTYFQNEAQLEKSRLLSDRFSAERPKGSFSTLEIQRTEQGDSAMYLCATSGRVNTEAFFGQGTRLTVV.

CDR3 in DNA: TGCAGTGCCACGGGACTAGCGGGTGGTTTGTACTTC. This sequence encodes CSATGLAGGLYF. This chain joins TRBV20-1 and TRBJ2-7; TRBD2 matches at 12 bases. Per the germline V gene, CDR1 is DFQATT and CDR2 is SNEGSKA (reference sequence). This CDR3 contains 12 residues. Trimming removed 6 bases from V and 12 bases from J; junction bases left unmatched: 9.

The gene calls are TRBV20-1 and TRBJ2-1, with D hard to call. The germline V gene has CDR1 DFQATT and CDR2 SNEGSKA (reference sequence). The CDR3 covers 13 residues. The V end lost 3 bases, the J end lost 4 bases, and 10 bases lay between the germline ends. CDR3 in DNA: TGCAGTGCTAGCGCCGAGGCTTACAATGAGCAGTTCTTC. Translating gives CSASAEAYNEQFF.

In its sample, this clonotype was seen a few times. The J gene is TRBJ2-1, the V gene TRBV7-9; possibly TRBD1 or TRBD2 for D (5 bases each). Germline CDR1 SEHNR, CDR2 FQNEAQ (reference sequence). This CDR3 is 15 amino acids long. V dropped 6 bases and J dropped 5 bases, with 17 bases sitting between them. The CDR3 DNA is TGTGCCAGCAGTCCAACCGGGACGAAAAACAATGAGCAGTTCTTC. Its translation: CASSPTGTKNNEQFF.